These 26 T cell receptor beta chains originate from one sample sequenced in a study of cytomegalovirus exposure and HLA in healthy donors. Primers included in the PCR were 60 Vbeta and 13 Jbeta primers. TCRdb's table, derived via immunoSEQ multiplex PCR, lists solely in-frame clones and lacks some. The table has about 140,000 clones, roughly 80% seen once. Sequenced sample: PBMCs. The receptors stem from a woman between 45 and 65 years old in good health and CMV-seropositive.

The CDR3 DNA reads as TGTGCCAGCAGCTTAGATCAAGGCAGGGGGAACAATCAGCCCCAGCATTTT. As protein: CASSLDQGRGNNQPQHF. The chain uses TRBV11-2 and TRBJ1-5; TRBD1 matches at 7 bases. The CDR3 spans 17 residues. V shed 0 bases, J shed 3 bases, and the junction held 8 bases outside the gene matches. CDR1 SGHAT and CDR2 FQNNGV come from the germline V gene.

This chain links TRBV6-5 with TRBJ1-2; D is perhaps TRBD1 (5 bases). Trimming cost V 8 bases and J 8 bases, with 12 bases left between them. The CDR3 consists of 11 residues. CDR1 and CDR2 from the germline V gene are MNHEY and SVGAGI. The CDR3 spells CASGDFPGYTF. DNA for the CDR3: TGTGCCAGCGGGGACTTCCCAGGCTACACCTTC.

J is TRBJ2-7 and V is TRBV7-3; the match to TRBD2 covers 9 bases. The CDR3 is 16 amino acids. V was pared by 5 bases and J by 7 bases, with 15 bases of the junction left unmatched. Per the germline V gene, CDR1 is SGHTA and CDR2 is FQGTGA. CDR3 coding DNA: TGTGCCAGCAGCCCGGGGGAAGCGGGGGGCCCAGAGGAGCAGTACTTC. Protein sequence: CASSPGEAGGPEEQYF.

The V call is TRBV5-1, the J call TRBJ2-7, with TRBD1 identical over 7 bases. The CDR3 length is 15 residues. J was trimmed by 4 bases and V by 5 bases; bases with no gene match: 12. Germline assignment: CDR1 SGHRS and CDR2 YFSETQ. The CDR3 nucleotides are TGCGCCAGCAGGTTTTCCGGGACAGAATTGTACGAGCAGTACTTC. Amino acid sequence: CASRFSGTELYEQYF.

The V gene is TRBV6-6, the J gene TRBJ2-2, with D unclear. V was pared by 2 bases and J by 8 bases, with 6 bases between. The CDR3 sequence is 12 residues long. CDR1 and CDR2 (germline): MNHNY, SVGAGI (reference sequence). The CDR3 bases are TGTGCCAGCAGTTACCCTCGTGGGGAGCTGTTTTTT. This codes for CASSYPRGELFF.

The CDR3 protein is CASSSRGSGGTDTQYF. The CDR3 DNA reads as TGTGCCAGCAGTTCCCGGGGTAGCGGGGGTACAGATACGCAGTATTTT. The chain links TRBV2 to TRBJ2-3; TRBD2 agrees at 9 bases. Per the germline V gene, CDR1 is SNHLY and CDR2 is FYNNEI. V shed 5 bases, J shed 3 bases, and the junction held 9 bases outside the gene matches. CDR3 length: 16 residues. Supplemented by reference TRBV2 and TRBJ2-3, the full variable domain reads EPEVTQTPSHQVTQMGQEVILRCVPISNHLYFYWYRQILGQKVEFLVSFYNNEISEKSEIFDDQFSVERPDGSNFTLKIRSTKLEDSAMYFCASSSRGSGGTDTQYFGPGTRLTVL.

The chain uses TRBV14 and TRBJ2-1; TRBD1 aligns across 12 bases. CDR3 length equals 16 residues. J gave up 10 bases and V 3 bases, and 10 bases lay outside the gene matches. Germline CDR1 and CDR2: SGHDN and FVKESK. The CDR3 loop reads CASSHLGDRGLWEQFF. Written as DNA, the CDR3 is TGTGCCAGCAGCCACCTTGGGGACAGGGGGCTGTGGGAGCAGTTCTTC.

V gene TRBV10-3 combines with J gene TRBJ2-2; 12 nucleotides line up with TRBD2. The length of the CDR3 is 15 residues. The junction had 4 bases not matched to a gene; V was cut back by 6 bases and J by 5 bases. CDR1 is ENHRY, CDR2 SYGVKD, per germline. CDR3 nucleotide sequence: TGTGCCATCAGGGAAACTAGCGGGGGGACCGGGGAGCTGTTTTTT. It encodes CAIRETSGGTGELFF.

The V call is TRBV29-1, the J call TRBJ2-3; 7 bases fit TRBD2. The CDR3 covers 18 residues. Germline CDR1 reads SQVTM; CDR2 reads ANQGSEA. The J segment lost 8 bases and the V segment lost 0 bases, leaving 20 bases of the junction unmatched. The CDR3, as DNA: TGCAGCGTTGAAGACCAGACCCTAGCGGCCCCCGCTGGGGGTACGCAGTATTTT. Its translation is CSVEDQTLAAPAGGTQYF.

The sample holds one count of this clone. The chain carries TRBV2 and TRBJ2-5, with TRBD1 matching 8 bases. J gave up 4 bases and V 10 bases, and 8 bases lay outside the gene matches. The CDR3 spans 13 residues. The germline V gene has CDR1 SNHLY and CDR2 FYNNEI. This CDR3 reads CATGDRRIETQYF. CDR3 DNA: TGTGCCACCGGGGACAGGAGAATAGAGACCCAGTACTTC.

The rearrangement joins TRBV29-1 to TRBJ2-7; D gene unclear. The germline V gene encodes CDR1 SQVTM and CDR2 ANQGSEA. The CDR3 runs to 12 residues. V was clipped by 4 bases and J by 6 bases, with 13 bases between them. CDR3 nucleotides: TGCAGCGTTGGAGCGTATGCCCGCGAGCAGTACTTC. As protein: CSVGAYAREQYF.

The chain couples TRBV28 to TRBJ2-2; the D gene is possibly TRBD2 (5 bases). Trimming left V 10 bases short and J 4 bases short, with 10 bases between. In germline, CDR1 is MDHEN, CDR2 SYDVKM. The CDR3 contains 12 residues. The CDR3 DNA is TGTGCCATCGAGGGTACCACCGGGGAGCTGTTTTTT. Protein: CAIEGTTGELFF.

J is TRBJ2-7 and V is TRBV5-1, with a tentative D call TRBD2 (5 bases). Trimming shortened V by 4 bases and J by 0 bases, and 11 bases separated the two germline ends. Germline V CDR1 and CDR2: SGHRS, YFSETQ. The CDR3 extends over 14 amino acids. The CDR3 loop reads CASSPEGSSYEQYF. CDR3 DNA: TGCGCCAGCAGCCCGGAAGGGAGCTCCTACGAGCAGTACTTC.

In DNA form, the CDR3 reads TGCGCCAGCACCCCGCAGGGGGCACAAGAGACCCAGTACTTC. This translates into CASTPQGAQETQYF. This chain uses TRBV5-1 with TRBJ2-5; 8 bases are a match to TRBD1. After removal of 6 bases from V and 2 bases from J, the junction contained 6 bases not matched to a gene. The germline V gene has CDR1 SGHRS and CDR2 YFSETQ. The CDR3 runs to 14 residues.

The V and J genes are TRBV7-2 and TRBJ1-2; TRBD1 is a possible D gene (6 bases). This CDR3 has 13 amino acids. The germline CDR1 and CDR2 sequences are SGHTA and FQGNSA. V gave up 5 bases and J gave up 1 base, with 8 bases separating them. CDR3 residues: CASSLDSNYGYTF. The DNA for the CDR3 is TGTGCCAGCAGCCTGGACAGTAACTATGGCTACACCTTC.

J is TRBJ2-7 and V is TRBV18, with D hard to call. The CDR3 extends over 15 amino acids. Germline V gene sequence: CDR1 KGHSH, CDR2 LQKENI. Trimming stripped 6 bases from V and 2 bases from J, with 17 bases between. The CDR3 spells CASSPPSSGTYEQYF. The CDR3 DNA reads as TGTGCCAGCTCTCCTCCCTCCTCGGGTACCTACGAGCAGTACTTC. Together with reference TRBV18 and TRBJ2-7, the CDR3 gives the full variable domain: NAGVMQNPRHLVRRRGQEARLRCSPMKGHSHVYWYRQLPEEGLKFMVYLQKENIIDESGMPKERFSAEFPKEGPSILRIQQVVRGDSAAYFCASSPPSSGTYEQYFGPGTRLTVT.

This clone turned up a few times. Here the CDR3 reads CAWSVGGPRNIQYF. The DNA of the CDR3 is TGTGCCTGGAGTGTCGGGGGGCCTAGAAACATTCAGTACTTC. This chain uses TRBV30 with TRBJ2-4, with D possibly being TRBD2 (7 bases). Germline CDR1 and CDR2: GTSNPN and SVGIG (reference sequence). V shed 0 bases and J shed 6 bases, with 12 bases lying between them. CDR3 length equals 14 residues.

The chain joins TRBV5-5 to TRBJ1-5; no firm D call. Trimming cost V 1 base and J 7 bases, with 15 bases left between them. Germline V lookup: CDR1 SGHKS, CDR2 YYEKEE (reference sequence). The CDR3 extends over 15 amino acids. DNA for the CDR3: TGTGCCAGCAGCTTGAACGGAGAGACGGGGCAGCCCCAGCATTTT. Protein sequence: CASSLNGETGQPQHF.

On this clone itself: The germline gene is not matched at one end of the junction; a read error may be the cause. The chain has TRBV7-9 and TRBJ1-1; the D is unclear. CDR1 and CDR2 (germline): SEHNR, FQNEAQ (reference sequence). This CDR3 has 12 amino acids. CDR3 protein: CSSSFRVTEAFF. The CDR3 DNA reads TGTTCCAGCAGCTTCCGGGTAACTGAAGCTTTCTTT.

This chain joins TRBV9 and TRBJ1-5, with D unresolved. V lost 0 bases and J lost 5, with 6 bases in between. This CDR3 is 13 amino acids long. Germline lookup yields CDR1 SGDLS and CDR2 YYNGEE. As DNA, the CDR3 is TGTGCCAGCAGCGTAGGCGTGGATCAGCCCCAGCATTTT. It translates to CASSVGVDQPQHF.

The chain couples TRBV6-1 to TRBJ2-7; weak D call: TRBD1 (5 bases). The CDR3 covers 16 residues. CDR1 and CDR2 from the germline V gene are MNHNS and SASEGT. Trimming took off 2 bases at V and 5 bases at J, with 19 bases between the two ends. This CDR3 reads CASSENQGGALNEQYF. CDR3 coding DNA: TGTGCCAGCAGTGAAAACCAGGGCGGAGCGTTGAACGAGCAGTACTTC.

V gene TRBV28 combines with J gene TRBJ2-3; tentatively, D is TRBD2 (7 bases). CDR3 length: 14 residues. The ends were cut back, 10 bases at V and 1 base at J, with 15 bases in the middle. Germline CDR1 and CDR2: MDHEN and SYDVKM. CDR3: CATTGGRGTDTQYF. The CDR3 nucleotides are TGTGCCACCACGGGGGGCAGGGGCACAGATACGCAGTATTTT.

The rearrangement uses TRBV20-1 and TRBJ2-7; tentatively, D is TRBD2 (7 bases). The CDR3 runs 11 residues. Trimming removed 6 bases at V and 5 bases at J, with 11 bases between. Germline values: CDR1 DFQATT, CDR2 SNEGSKA (reference sequence). CDR3 nucleotide sequence: TGCAGTGCAGGGGGGGGGAACGAGCAGTACTTC. This sequence encodes CSAGGGNEQYF.

This chain connects TRBV5-6 to TRBJ2-5, with 10 bases fitting TRBD2. CDR3 length equals 17 residues. Germline V lookup: CDR1 SGHDT, CDR2 YYEEEE. V was pared by 4 bases and J by 5 bases, with 14 bases of the junction left unmatched. The CDR3 DNA is TGTGCCAGCAGCCGGGTCCCTAGCGGGGGTCCAGCGGAGACCCAGTACTTC. Translated, it gives CASSRVPSGGPAETQYF.

The CDR3 DNA reads as TGTGCCAGCAGTACCAAGACAGAAGCTAATGAAAAACTGTTTTTT. Amino acids: CASSTKTEANEKLFF. The chain uses TRBV6-5 and TRBJ1-4; TRBD1 might be the D (5 bases). Germline loops: CDR1 MNHEY, CDR2 SVGAGI. The length of the CDR3 is 15 residues. Trimming took off 5 bases at V and 3 bases at J, with 13 bases between the two ends.

The V gene is TRBV7-3, the J gene TRBJ2-5; 7 nucleotides agree with TRBD1. The junction had 2 bases not matched to a gene; V was cut back by 4 bases and J by 3 bases. The CDR3 sequence is 13 residues long. Per germline, CDR1 SGHTA and CDR2 FQGTGA. CDR3 sequence reads: CASSSTGKETQYF. The CDR3 DNA reads TGTGCCAGCAGCTCGACAGGGAAAGAGACCCAGTACTTC.